This T cell receptor (beta chain) is from a study of control samples from healthy donors and cancer patients. The repertoire was sequenced with immunoSEQ multiplex PCR; TCRdb's copy has only in-frame clones and lacks some. The table includes some 130,000 clones, 85% to 95% detected once. Germline values: CDR1 SGHRS, CDR2 YFSETQ. CDR3 size: 14 residues. Trimming left V 0 bases short and J 4 bases short, with 10 bases between. This chain connects TRBV5-1 to TRBJ1-1; TRBD1 is a possible D gene (5 bases). The source material was blood. The clonotype originates from a man younger than 35 in good health. The CDR3 here is CASSLGQFTTEAFF. The CDR3 DNA is TGCGCCAGCAGCTTGGGACAGTTTACCACTGAAGCTTTCTTT.